This T cell receptor (beta chain) comes out of a study of T cell responses to AZD1222 COVID-19 vaccine. Study-wide results and caveats: Two doses of AZD1222 preceded a rise in Spike-specific TCR breadth and depth.

In germline, CDR1 is LGHDT, CDR2 YNNKEL (reference sequence). The CDR3 spans 11 residues. Here immunoSEQ multiplex PCR was the method, and the copy in TCRdb shows in-frame clones only, minus some. The profile shows about 120,000 clones, roughly nine tenths of them singletons. Worth noting for this clone: Its antigen remains unidentified. An end of the junction differs from the germline gene, which may be a read error.

Here the sequenced sample was peripheral blood, taken on day 0 of AZD1222 vaccination. V usage is TRBV3-1 (or the pseudogene TRBV3-2) and J usage is TRBJ2-5; D unresolved. The receptor's source is an adult in good health. CDR3 in amino acids: CTSSHWETQYF. The CDR3 DNA is TGTACCAGCAGCCATTGGGAGACCCAGTACTTC.